The entry below describes one T cell receptor (beta chain). This clonotype was detected a few times. The antigen it binds to is not known. Per-base quality was not reported, and no clone a single base away is much larger than it. The data derive from a study of blood T cells in healthy people across ages (dated by TCRdb to about 2015). Study-level background: In model experiments, template switching captured roughly one uniquely barcoded TCR beta cDNA molecule for every two T cells. Donors of different ages were randomly distributed across sequencing lanes to avoid experimental bias. Using the same blood draw, the study looked at two additional independent replicas of 1 million unique cDNA reads for two donors, one aged 18 to 29 and the other aged 80 or older. Four age groups were formed from the donors: young (average approximately 15 years), middle-aged (around 37), aged (62) and long-lived (less than 85). To track age-related changes in TCR beta repertoire diversity, the study relied on deep sequencing normalized with unique cDNA molecular identifiers.

Donors were 39 systemically healthy Caucasian individuals from Russia aged roughly 6 to 95 years. Around 10 milliliters of peripheral blood were collected from each donor into EDTA-treated Vacutainer tubes. Ficoll-Paque density-gradient centrifugation was used to isolate PBMCs, with at least 7 million per sample. Total RNA, at least 6 micrograms per sample, was extracted from PBMCs with Trizol reagent. For every donor, flow cytometry on a PBMC aliquot measured the percentage of naive CD45RAhigh/CD27high T cells. Results the study describes overall, beyond this receptor: Estimates of total diversity based on one million sequenced T cells were regarded as lower bounds and as underestimates. As age increased, observed TCR beta diversity per million T cells dropped in a roughly linear way, and a significant reduction was already evident by age 40. Bulk unsorted PBMC profiling prevented conclusive comparison of naive and antigen-experienced compartments. Compared with the aged group, the long-lived group had more naive CD4+ T cells, fewer expanded clones and increased TCR diversity, a pattern suggesting age selection. The CMV infection status of donors was not known, potentially confounding age-related changes in expanded clonotypes. A strong correlation was found between observed TCR beta diversity and the percentage of naive T cells measured by flow cytometry.

Libraries were built with 5' RACE. TCRdb names Illumina HiSeq 2500 as the instrument used. A second PCR of roughly 6 to 11 cycles was run with a J-beta primer mix and a sample-barcoded 5' primer. Each TCR beta cDNA molecule received a unique molecular identifier from a template-switch 5' adaptor carrying 12 random nucleotides. At least 3 million CDR3-containing paired-end reads were obtained from each sample. The Mint cDNA synthesis kit, primed by a TRBC-specific oligonucleotide, was used to synthesize first-strand cDNA from all RNA. Following uracil-DNA glycosylase treatment, a first 18-cycle PCR with universal primers M1SS and BC2_uni_R was performed on all cDNA. Processing in the source paper ran as follows. Each sample was normalized by randomly selecting 1 million high-quality reads, each carrying a distinct molecular identifier. Reads sharing molecular identifiers were discarded rather than binned into consensus sequences. CDR3 identification, clonotype clustering and error correction used MiTCR with a Q25 quality threshold and the strictest error-elimination algorithm. A nonparametric unseen species model with Euler transformation was used to estimate lower-bound total TCR beta diversity. TCRdb ran its own pipeline on the public reads, namely fastp trimming at Q25 and MiXCR clone calling, and kept in-frame beta chains. A single entry per CDR3 protein holds the most common genes and DNA from its merged rows. TCRdb assigned the V and J calls; the authors' analysis was not used. This sample comprises over 300,000 distinct CDR3 sequences, roughly half of them detected only once. Jointly, the top ten make up approximately 51% of the sample.

CDR1 is given as ENHRY and CDR2 as SYGVKD, both from the germline V gene. The junction carries 16 bases between V and J, which are trimmed by 7 bases and 6 bases respectively. Taken from cysteine to phenylalanine, the CDR3 has 13 residues. Only the CDR3 DNA is retained, 39 bases long and in frame from the first base. Rearrangement joined TRBV10-3 to TRBJ2-7; perhaps TRBD1 is the D gene, with 6 bases matching. Sample: blood. This receptor was obtained from a man in his sixties in good health. Here the CDR3 is given as CAIMKDWGLEQYF. The nucleotide sequence is given as TGTGCCATCATGAAGGACTGGGGGCTCGAGCAGTACTTC.